This TCR beta chain stems from a study of CD8 T cells in Susac syndrome. Isolation of CD8+ and CD4+ T cells was performed negatively, whereas enrichment of TEMRA cells was done by FACS. Study observations and caveats: The study conceded that its TCR sequencing and HLA analysis involved relatively few individuals.

About this clonotype itself: The antigen remains unidentified.

Random hexamers primed reverse transcription of about 0.5 to 1 ug RNA. Amplification of TCR beta CDR3 used immunoSEQ multiplex PCR across 54 Vbeta and 13 Jbeta. MiXCR, run by TCRdb on the immunoSEQ multiplex PCR reads, gives a single entry per CDR3 protein. Of 250,000 to 300,000 distinct CDR3 sequences in the sample, 70% to 90% were seen once. This CDR3 comprises 14 residues. Germline loops: CDR1 LNHNV, CDR2 YYDKDF (reference sequence). Unmatched junction bases numbered 6, after V lost 5 bases and J lost 2 bases. The chain carries TRBV15 and TRBJ2-7, with 7 bases lining up with TRBD1. The clonotype was recovered from a human donor with multiple sclerosis. Sequencing input: CD8+ T cells from PBMCs. The CDR3 here is CATSEDRRPYEQYF. For the CDR3, the DNA is TGTGCCACCAGCGAGGACAGGAGACCCTACGAGCAGTACTTC.